A single sample is the source of the 9 T cell receptor beta chains below, sequenced in a study of T cells in Graves' hyperthyroidism and ophthalmopathy. There were TCR beta CDR3 regions amplified from RNA transcripts. HTBI primers were used for first-round RT-PCR of the TCR CDR3. TCRdb reprocessed the multiplex PCR reads via MiXCR and lists one record per CDR3 protein. Among hundreds of thousands of distinct CDR3 sequences listed, around 15% were seen once. Input material: blood. The source is a woman aged 18 to 35 with Graves' hyperthyroidism.

This clonotype was observed a handful of times. V gene TRBV20-1 combines with J gene TRBJ2-7; D is unresolved. CDR3 length: 13 residues. From germline, CDR1 is DFQATT and CDR2 SNEGSKA (reference sequence). V dropped 0 bases and J dropped 6 bases, with 12 bases sitting between them. The CDR3 spells CSARDTGWGEQYF. For the CDR3, the DNA is TGCAGTGCTAGAGATACCGGCTGGGGCGAGCAGTACTTC.

This clonotype was detected ten times or more. DNA for the CDR3: TGTGCCTGGAGTGTAAGAACAGGTTTAAACACTGAAGCTTTCTTT. This gives the protein CAWSVRTGLNTEAFF. V gene TRBV30 combines with J gene TRBJ1-1, with D perhaps matching TRBD1 (5 bases). This CDR3 is built from 15 residues. CDR1 is GTSNPN and CDR2 is SVGIG in the germline V gene (reference sequence). V lost 0 bases and J lost 2, with 13 bases in between.

This clonotype came up many times. In DNA form, the CDR3 reads TGTGCCAGCAGCCCATACAGGGAGAATGGCTACACCTTC. Translated, it gives CASSPYRENGYTF. This sequence joins TRBV7-2 and TRBJ1-2, with D possibly TRBD1 on 6 matching bases. Germline-derived CDR1 and CDR2 are SGHTA and FQGNSA. The CDR3 has 13 residues. The V end lost 5 bases, the J end lost 6 bases, and 13 bases lay between the germline ends.

This clonotype was counted at least ten times. The chain uses TRBV27 and TRBJ2-1; D unclear. The CDR3 has 12 residues. Germline V lookup: CDR1 MNHEY, CDR2 SMNVEV (reference sequence). Trimming shortened V by 6 bases and J by 2 bases, and 5 bases separated the two germline ends. Here the CDR3 DNA reads TGTGCCAGCAGACAAACCTACAATGAGCAGTTCTTC. This encodes CASRQTYNEQFF.

The chain carries TRBV5-8 and TRBJ1-3, with D possibly being TRBD1 (6 bases). CDR1 and CDR2 from the germline V gene are SGHTS and YDEGEE. The germline V and J ends were trimmed by 0 bases and 0 bases, with 10 bases remaining between them. The length of the CDR3 is 16 residues. CDR3 in amino acids: CASSLEVTGSGNTIYF. The CDR3 coding sequence is TGTGCCAGCAGCTTGGAGGTGACAGGCTCTGGAAACACCATATATTTT.

This clonotype has just a few counts. This chain uses TRBV7-2 with TRBJ2-3, with D perhaps given as TRBD1 or TRBD2 (6 bases each). Trimming took 5 bases from V and 3 from J, leaving 15 bases between them. Germline CDR1 is SGHTA and CDR2 is FQGNSA. The CDR3 is made up of 15 amino acids. The CDR3 bases are TGTGCCAGCAGCCCTGGGGGGCTTTGGACAGATACGCAGTATTTT. Residues: CASSPGGLWTDTQYF.

Many counts were recorded for this clonotype. V gene TRBV6-2 or TRBV6-3 combines with J gene TRBJ2-1; 15 bases fit TRBD2. This CDR3 has 19 amino acids. Germline V gives CDR1 MNHEY, CDR2 SVGEGT. Trimming at V came to 2 bases and at J to 0 bases, leaving 5 bases not matched to a gene. For the CDR3, the DNA is TGTGCCAGCAGTTACCCGGGACTAGCGGGAGGACGCTCCTACAATGAGCAGTTCTTC. This codes for CASSYPGLAGGRSYNEQFF.

The chain has TRBV20-1 and TRBJ2-1; 8 bases fit TRBD2. V trimming: 6 bases; J trimming: 4 bases; junction bases outside the gene matches: 17. CDR1 and CDR2 from the germline V gene are DFQATT and SNEGSKA (reference sequence). This CDR3 contains 17 residues. CDR3 sequence: CSAESVTIAGPYNEQFF. CDR3 nucleotide sequence: TGCAGTGCCGAGTCCGTTACTATAGCGGGACCGTACAATGAGCAGTTCTTC.

The table lists this clonotype with many counts. The CDR3 is CASSNIGTGELFF. Here the CDR3 DNA reads TGTGCCAGCAGCAACATAGGAACCGGGGAGCTGTTTTTT. The genes are TRBV3-1 and TRBJ2-2; D gene ambiguous. Trimming stripped 5 bases from V and 5 bases from J, with 9 bases between. The germline V gene has CDR1 LGHDT and CDR2 YNNKEL (reference sequence). The CDR3 runs to 13 residues.